This T cell receptor beta chain was profiled in a study of blood T cell repertoires in COVID-19 (dated by TCRdb to about 2020). About the investigation overall: Samples covering the acute and convalescent phases of COVID-19 were provided by collaborators in the United States, Italy and Spain. The prospective study material was composed of cDNA or gDNA derived from T cells, B-cell-depleted T cells, or PBMCs. Subjects who had been exposed to COVID-19, were actively infected with it, or had recovered from it provided the deeply sampled blood TCRbeta repertoires that made up the dataset. The repertoires were released in a freely available public database intended as a resource for research on the immune response to SARS-CoV-2. Samples came from the ongoing ImmuneRACE study (first 160 participants) plus 1,254 subjects from 6 global collaborators. A de-identified subject ID, COVID-19 status, age in years and sex were almost always included in the sample metadata. Where available, HLA class I and class II types were taken from metadata supplied by the sample provider and were not determined by assay-based typing.

As to this clone: There is no known antigen for this receptor. There are no base qualities to consult, and no much larger clone falls within one base.

Participants in the prospective study were enrolled through a virtual design, were aged about 18 to 100 years, and lived in approximately 25 United States geographic areas. In the prospective study, cohorts were assigned on the basis of participant-reported clinical history obtained from a screening survey and a study questionnaire. ImmuneRACE Cohort 3 recovered participants were defined by two consecutive negative NP/OP PCR tests, healthcare professional clearance, or symptom resolution. In the prospective study, whole blood, serum and a nasopharyngeal or oropharyngeal swab were collected from each participant by mobile phlebotomists. Over a roughly two-month period, participants in the prospective study had the option of providing additional blood draws and questionnaires. Before DNA extraction, prospective study blood samples were shipped either frozen or at room temperature. TCRbeta CDR3 regions were amplified from genomic DNA using the immunoSEQ Assay, a bias-controlled multiplex PCR. The authors processed their data as follows. The number of nucleated cells in each sample was estimated from the amplification of reference gene primers within the assay. To quantify the absolute abundance of each unique TCRbeta CDR3 rearrangement, sequence reads were collapsed and filtered. For each sample, productive Simpson clonality was calculated by taking the square root of Simpson's diversity index across productive rearrangements. Entries here come from immuneACCESS through TCRdb and include only in-frame sequences with V and J called. Some clones fail to appear in such tables; in the studies checked, an unresolved V gene covers under half of the shortfall, and the cause of the remainder is unknown. V and J calls and clone size are as listed in that table; D and trimming were resolved from the DNA. The sample table lists about 400,000 clones, more than 85% of them with a count of one. The top ten constitute around 3% of the sample.

Findings and caveats that apply to the study as a whole: The quantity of clinical and demographic metadata differed by source and by participant and was supplied without curation.

V and J are truncated by 6 bases and 2 bases respectively, leaving an intervening sequence of 11 bases. The germline V gene sets CDR1 to SGHRS and CDR2 to YFSETQ. Inclusive of the bounding cysteine and phenylalanine, the CDR3 is 13 residues long. CDR3 DNA is the only sequence kept; it has 39 bases, read in frame from the first base. Here the chain combines TRBV5-1 and TRBJ1-2; matching of 6 bases hints at TRBD1 as the D gene. This clonotype was sampled from a woman aged 30 to 39 who had recovered from COVID-19. Sequences were obtained from PBMCs or T cells enriched from blood (not recorded which). At the DNA level, the sequence is TGCGCCAGCACCACGGACAGAAACTATGGCTACACCTTC. Its product reads: CASTTDRNYGYTF.